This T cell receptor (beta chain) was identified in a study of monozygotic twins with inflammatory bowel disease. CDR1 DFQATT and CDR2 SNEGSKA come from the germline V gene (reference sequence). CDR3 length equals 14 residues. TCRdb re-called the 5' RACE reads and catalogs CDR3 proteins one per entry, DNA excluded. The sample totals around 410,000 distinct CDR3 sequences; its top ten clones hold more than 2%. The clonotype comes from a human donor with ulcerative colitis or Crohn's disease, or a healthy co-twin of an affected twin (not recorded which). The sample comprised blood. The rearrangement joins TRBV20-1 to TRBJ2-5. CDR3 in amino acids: CSASFGVVGETQYF.